One and the same sample provided the 26 T cell receptor beta chains below, sequenced in a study of Ad26.COV2.S vaccination and SARS-CoV-2 variants. Clones were read by immunoSEQ multiplex PCR, and TCRdb kept only the in-frame ones, dropping some. The sample includes more than 400,000 clones, about 92% seen only once; the top ten take approximately 4.3%. Treatment described: roughly 20 received Ad26.COV2.S at low or high dose, single or two shots; five or six received placebo; per-sample allocation not given. Material that was analyzed had been drawn on day 63 after the first vaccine or placebo injection. The sequences come from peripheral blood, collected in a trial of Ad26.COV2.S vaccine versus placebo. These receptors all come from a person aged 18-60 years who received the Ad26.COV2.S COVID-19 vaccine or a placebo.

This clone was seen more than once but under ten times. The gene calls are TRBV6-2 or TRBV6-3 and TRBJ2-7, with D tentatively TRBD1 (6 bases). V lost 0 bases to trimming and J lost 2 bases, with 11 bases between them. This CDR3 is 15 amino acids long. Germline lookup yields CDR1 MNHEY and CDR2 SVGEGT. CDR3 nucleotide sequence: TGTGCCAGCAGTTACTCGATGGACAGAGCCTACGAGCAGTACTTC. Translated: CASSYSMDRAYEQYF.

The CDR3 here is CASSLVPNFDNSPLHF. The CDR3 DNA follows: TGTGCCAGCAGTTTAGTTCCAAATTTTGATAATTCACCCCTCCACTTT. The chain has TRBV27 and TRBJ1-6, with no clear D. Germline lookup yields CDR1 MNHEY and CDR2 SMNVEV (reference sequence). Trimming pared 2 bases from V and 5 bases from J, leaving 13 bases between. This CDR3 has 16 amino acids.

The J gene is TRBJ2-1, the V gene TRBV4-2; 9 positions agree with TRBD2. The CDR3 runs to 18 residues. Germline V gives CDR1 LGHNA, CDR2 YNFKEQ. V lost 4 bases and J lost 5; bases outside the gene matches: 15. The CDR3 sequence: CASSRRNQGLAGHNEQFF. The CDR3 coding sequence is TGTGCCAGCAGCCGAAGAAACCAGGGACTAGCAGGACACAATGAGCAGTTCTTC.

Comment on this clone: Within the sample, other DNA sequences also encode this same CDR3. V gene TRBV11-2 combines with J gene TRBJ2-3, with D hard to call. Looked up from germline, CDR1 is SGHAT and CDR2 is FQNNGV. Trimming took 1 base from V and 6 from J, leaving 8 bases between them. The CDR3 is 13 amino acids. CDR3 protein: CASSLGVRDTQYF. The CDR3 bases are TGTGCCAGCAGCTTAGGAGTTAGGGATACGCAGTATTTT.

This clone has a single count. This chain joins TRBV9 and TRBJ2-2; TRBD2 agrees at 7 bases. V lost 6 bases to trimming and J lost 4 bases; unmatched junction nucleotides: 3. This CDR3 spans 13 amino acids. Looked up from germline, CDR1 is SGDLS and CDR2 is YYNGEE. The CDR3 region is CASTPSGTGELFF. The CDR3 DNA sequence: TGTGCCAGCACACCTAGCGGCACCGGGGAGCTGTTTTTT. Based on the CDR3 plus reference TRBV9 and TRBJ2-2, the full variable domain is DSGVTQTPKHLITATGQRVTLRCSPRSGDLSVYWYQQSLDQGLQFLIQYYNGEERAKGNILERFSAQQFPDLHSELNLSSLELGDSALYFCASTPSGTGELFFGEGSRLTVL.

This clone has only a few counts. The V call is TRBV27, the J call TRBJ1-6; possible D gene TRBD1, 5 bases. CDR3 length equals 15 residues. Deletions cut 1 base from V and 7 bases from J, with 11 bases between. Per the germline V gene, CDR1 is MNHEY and CDR2 is SMNVEV (reference sequence). CDR3 bases: TGTGCCAGCAGTTTATGGGCAGGGAGAAATTCACCCCTCCACTTT. Translating it yields CASSLWAGRNSPLHF.

The chain couples TRBV27 to TRBJ1-3; possibly TRBD1 for D (6 bases). V was shortened by 8 bases and J by 0 bases, with 14 bases between the two germline ends. The CDR3 contains 15 residues. The germline CDR1 and CDR2 sequences are MNHEY and SMNVEV (reference sequence). CDR3 residues: CASRGTMSSGNTIYF. The CDR3 DNA follows: TGTGCCAGCCGTGGGACAATGTCCTCTGGAAACACCATATATTTT.

The chain joins TRBV29-1 to TRBJ2-1; 9 bases line up with TRBD1. CDR1 and CDR2 (germline): SQVTM, ANQGSEA. The CDR3 has 14 amino acids. Trimming removed 6 bases from V and 2 bases from J; junction bases left unmatched: 5. CDR3 sequence: CSVPGTGTYNEQFF. The CDR3 DNA reads TGCAGCGTGCCCGGGACAGGGACCTACAATGAGCAGTTCTTC.

This clone has just a few counts. Other nucleotide sequences from this sample produce the same CDR3. This sequence joins TRBV27 and TRBJ2-7, with 10 bases that match TRBD1. This CDR3 has 14 residues. Germline CDR1 is MNHEY and CDR2 is SMNVEV (reference sequence). The junction had 1 base not matched to a gene; V was cut back by 3 bases and J by 2 bases. This CDR3 is CASSLGTGAYEQYF. CDR3 coding DNA: TGTGCCAGCAGTTTGGGGACAGGGGCCTACGAGCAGTACTTC.

V and J are TRBV4-2 and TRBJ2-4; D is undetermined. The germline CDR1 and CDR2 sequences are LGHNA and YNFKEQ. The CDR3 is 17 residues long. Trimming shortened V by 3 bases and J by 0 bases, and 15 bases separated the two germline ends. CDR3 coding DNA: TGTGCCAGCAGCCAGTCCCGAACGCGGCCAGCCAAAAACATTCAGTACTTC. This gives the protein CASSQSRTRPAKNIQYF.

The table lists this clone with a few counts. The V and J genes are TRBV7-9 and TRBJ1-2, with D tentatively TRBD1 (5 bases). Germline CDR1 SEHNR, CDR2 FQNEAQ (reference sequence). Trimming took 3 bases from V and 3 from J, leaving 11 bases between them. This CDR3 has 14 residues. The CDR3 bases are TGTGCCAGCAGCTTGCAGGGATCAGACTATGGCTACACCTTC. Encoded protein: CASSLQGSDYGYTF.

The CDR3 loop is CASSQPRDRGSGTEAFF. DNA for the CDR3: TGTGCCAGCAGCCAACCCCGGGACAGGGGTTCAGGGACTGAAGCTTTCTTT. The chain is built from TRBV7-9 and TRBJ1-1; 10 nucleotides agree with TRBD1. CDR3 size: 17 residues. Germline lookup yields CDR1 SEHNR and CDR2 FQNEAQ (reference sequence). The J segment lost 5 bases and the V segment lost 5 bases, leaving 14 bases of the junction unmatched.

The chain couples TRBV5-1 to TRBJ2-6; D gene uncertain. Germline CDR1 and CDR2: SGHRS and YFSETQ. The CDR3 extends over 14 amino acids. V was trimmed by 7 bases and J by 0 bases, leaving 8 bases between them. The CDR3 coding sequence is TGCGCCAGCTCTACCCGCTCTGGGGCCAACGTCCTGACTTTC. Its translation is CASSTRSGANVLTF. The full variable domain, rest sourced from reference TRBV5-1 and TRBJ2-6, is KAGVTQTPRYLIKTRGQQVTLSCSPISGHRSVSWYQQTPGQGLQFLFEYFSETQRNKGNFPGRFSGRQFSNSRSEMNVSTLELGDSALYLCASSTRSGANVLTFGAGSRLTVL.

The chain's CDR3 is CASSIGYSTDTQYF. The CDR3 bases are TGTGCCAGTAGTATAGGATATAGCACAGATACGCAGTATTTT. The chain uses TRBV19 and TRBJ2-3; D gene ambiguous. CDR1 is LNHDA and CDR2 is SQIVND in the germline V gene (reference sequence). V was trimmed by 1 base and J by 0 bases, leaving 5 bases between them. This CDR3 region has 14 residues.

Notes on this clone: Additional DNA sequences in this sample encode the identical CDR3. This chain joins TRBV7-3 and TRBJ2-2; D unresolved. The V gene lost 2 bases and the J gene lost 5 bases, with 3 bases spanning the gap. The CDR3 spans 12 residues. Germline CDR1 is SGHTA and CDR2 is FQGTGA. CDR3 bases: TGTGCCAGCAGCTTAGGTACCGGGGAGCTGTTTTTT. It specifies CASSLGTGELFF.

This clone has more than one count but fewer than ten. V gene TRBV7-8 combines with J gene TRBJ2-7; D is possibly TRBD1 (5 bases). V dropped 3 bases and J dropped 6 bases, with 12 bases sitting between them. Germline lookup yields CDR1 SGHVS and CDR2 FQNEAQ. This CDR3 is built from 13 residues. CDR3 protein: CASSLNRLGEQYF. In nucleotides, the CDR3 is TGTGCCAGCAGCTTGAACAGGTTGGGCGAGCAGTACTTC.

For the CDR3, the DNA is TGTGCCAGCAGACCTGAGGGGGCACGGGACAATGAGCAGTTCTTC. Encoded protein: CASRPEGARDNEQFF. This chain joins TRBV28 and TRBJ2-1; 7 bases line up with TRBD1. V lost 6 bases, J lost 5 bases, and 10 bases stayed unmatched. Germline V gives CDR1 MDHEN, CDR2 SYDVKM. This CDR3 comprises 15 residues.

About this clone: Other DNA sequences within the sample encode an identical CDR3. The rearrangement joins TRBV28 to TRBJ2-7; D gene unclear. The germline V gene has CDR1 MDHEN and CDR2 SYDVKM. Trimming took 2 bases from V and 5 from J, leaving 4 bases between them. The CDR3 has 11 residues. The CDR3 loop reads CASSLSDEQYF. Here the CDR3 DNA reads TGTGCCAGCAGTTTAAGTGACGAGCAGTACTTC.

The chain has TRBV4-1 and TRBJ2-2, with 10 nucleotides matching TRBD2. The CDR3 has 17 amino acids. Unmatched junction bases numbered 12, after V lost 4 bases and J lost 7 bases. The V gene's germline CDR1 is MGHRA and CDR2 YSYEKL. The CDR3 protein is CASSPGLAGVDDGELFF. CDR3 sequence (DNA): TGCGCCAGCAGCCCAGGGCTAGCGGGAGTGGATGACGGGGAGCTGTTTTTT.

The rearrangement joins TRBV5-1 to TRBJ2-1, with D perhaps TRBD2 (5 bases). V lost 2 bases and J lost 10, with 13 bases in between. The CDR3 has 13 amino acids. CDR1 and CDR2 (germline): SGHRS, YFSETQ. The CDR3 sequence: CASSFGGYTEQFF. CDR3 nucleotide sequence: TGCGCCAGCAGCTTTGGAGGCTACACCGAGCAGTTCTTC.

This rearrangement joins TRBV24-1 to TRBJ2-1, with 14 bases aligning to TRBD2. Germline trimming cut 9 bases from V and 8 bases from J; bases unmatched to any gene: 5. Germline CDR1 reads KGHDR; CDR2 reads SFDVKD. The CDR3 has 14 amino acids. This CDR3 reads CATQTSGRVDEQFF. The DNA for the CDR3 is TGTGCCACCCAGACTAGCGGGAGGGTGGATGAGCAGTTCTTC.

The chain is built from TRBV18 and TRBJ2-7; D possibly corresponds to TRBD1 (6 bases). The CDR3 loop spans 15 amino acids. V dropped 1 base and J dropped 6 bases, with 16 bases sitting between them. Germline CDR1 is KGHSH and CDR2 is LQKENI. CDR3 region: CASSPLAAGAGEQYF. The CDR3 bases are TGTGCCAGCTCACCACTCGCGGCAGGGGCAGGCGAGCAGTACTTC.

The chain links TRBV19 to TRBJ2-1; TRBD2 aligns across 15 bases. Germline V gene sequence: CDR1 LNHDA, CDR2 SQIVND (reference sequence). V lost 7 bases to trimming and J lost 9 bases; unmatched junction nucleotides: 10. CDR3 length: 16 residues. The CDR3 sequence is CASTPGLAGGPGEQFF. The CDR3 bases are TGTGCCAGTACCCCCGGACTAGCGGGAGGGCCAGGTGAGCAGTTCTTC.

To note about this clone: At the DNA level, this CDR3 is encoded by other sequences in the same sample as well. The chain is built from TRBV7-9 and TRBJ1-2; 9 nucleotides agree with TRBD1. This CDR3 is built from 13 residues. The J segment lost 8 bases and the V segment lost 2 bases, leaving 3 bases of the junction unmatched. Germline assignment: CDR1 SEHNR and CDR2 FQNEAQ (reference sequence). CDR3 amino acids: CASSLSGTGGYTF. The CDR3 DNA reads TGTGCCAGCAGCTTATCCGGGACAGGGGGCTACACCTTC.

The chain is built from TRBV28 and TRBJ1-2; 10 positions agree with TRBD1. Germline V CDR1 and CDR2: MDHEN, SYDVKM. J was trimmed by 7 bases and V by 3 bases; bases with no gene match: 8. The length of the CDR3 is 15 residues. For the CDR3, the DNA is TGTGCCAGCAGTTTCCGGGACAGGGGTGGCGGTGGCTACACCTTC. Its protein product is CASSFRDRGGGGYTF.

J is TRBJ2-7 and V is TRBV11-2; 11 bases agree with TRBD1. The germline V gene encodes CDR1 SGHAT and CDR2 FQNNGV. The CDR3 contains 14 residues. Trimming at V came to 11 bases and at J to 7 bases, leaving 13 bases not matched to a gene. DNA for the CDR3: TGTGCCGGCGGACAGGGGGCTTCCCGGGGAGAGCAGTACTTC. This encodes CAGGQGASRGEQYF.